This T cell receptor beta chain originates from a study of blood T cell repertoires in COVID-19. As for the study in general: From the United States, Italy and Spain came samples of acute and convalescent COVID-19.

Individuals aged 18 to 89 years were recruited from about two dozen US areas. Cohorts were determined from participant-reported clinical history. Germline CDR1 reads ENHRY; CDR2 reads SYGVKD. This CDR3 has 13 amino acids. Trimming left V 7 bases short and J 4 bases short, with 13 bases between. Authors' processing steps: Using reference gene primer amplification, nucleated cell counts were estimated. The assay was immunoSEQ multiplex PCR, and TCRdb's table has in-frame clones only and misses some. The V and J calls and clone size come from that table; D and trimming were worked out from the DNA. The sample has under 200,000 clones, about four fifths seen once.

The source of this sequence is a man in his 60s who had recovered from COVID-19. This chain links TRBV10-3 with TRBJ1-1; D may be TRBD1 (5 bases). Input material: PBMCs or T cells enriched from blood (not recorded which). CDR3 DNA sequence: TGTGCCATCAAGGGCAGGGCTATCACTGAAGCTTTCTTT. This gives the protein CAIKGRAITEAFF.